A single sample gave rise to the 3 T cell receptor beta chains below, sequenced in a study of OX40 agonist ivuxolimab in advanced cancers. The method was immunoSEQ multiplex PCR; TCRdb's version includes in-frame clones alone and lacks a portion of them. Of roughly 70,000 clones listed, approximately 90% are singletons. Sequencing used CD4+ or CD8+ T cells sorted from blood, obtained in a trial of the OX40 agonist ivuxolimab. Every receptor here comes from an adult with an advanced solid tumor such as melanoma, head and neck, liver or kidney cancer.

The chain couples TRBV29-1 to TRBJ1-2; D call uncertain. V shed 5 bases and J shed 6 bases, with 4 bases lying between them. The germline V gene has CDR1 SQVTM and CDR2 ANQGSEA. The CDR3 extends over 9 amino acids. DNA for the CDR3: TGCAGCGTTATCGATGGCTACACCTTC. Translation gives CSVIDGYTF.

The V call is TRBV29-1, the J call TRBJ2-7; TRBD1 or TRBD2 may be the D gene (5 bases each). This CDR3 has 12 amino acids. Germline V gene lookup returns CDR1 SQVTM and CDR2 ANQGSEA. V lost 7 bases and J lost 4, with 14 bases in between. CDR3: CSARDRVYEQYF. CDR3 nucleotide sequence: TGCAGCGCCCGGGACCGAGTTTACGAGCAGTACTTC.

This chain joins TRBV6-6 and TRBJ1-5; D gene ambiguous. V lost 6 bases to trimming and J lost 6 bases, with 12 bases between them. The CDR3 has 13 residues. CDR1 and CDR2 (germline): MNHNY, SVGAGI (reference sequence). The CDR3 loop reads CASRVGSAQPQHF. The CDR3 nucleotides are TGTGCCAGCAGAGTTGGCAGCGCTCAGCCCCAGCATTTT.